The source of this T cell receptor beta chain is a study of tumor-infiltrating lymphocytes in primary liver carcinoma. Priming with a constant-region primer yielded TCR beta cDNA from 450 to 600 ng total RNA. Each TCR beta library was derived from three nested multiplex PCR rounds that employed slightly modified ARM-PCR. PCR rounds one and two used TRBV1-TRBV30 forward primers with a C-beta reverse primer for around 10 cycles each. TCRdb redid the calling of the multiplex PCR reads with MiXCR, one entry per CDR3 protein. The sample records around 120,000 distinct CDR3 sequences, 55% to 70% being singletons. This clonotype showed up just a few times. The junction does not match germline at one end; this may be a read error. From about 19-30 mg of unsorted bulk tissue, DNA and RNA were co-extracted together. Infection with HBV was chronic in patients; they were treatment-naive. Looked up from germline, CDR1 is SGHAT and CDR2 is FQDESV (reference sequence). The CDR3 contains 14 residues.

The sequenced sample consisted of tumor-adjacent normal liver tissue. This sequence was found in a woman aged 55-75 years with primary liver carcinoma and hepatitis B virus infection. The gene calls are TRBV11-1 and TRBJ2-7; the D gene could be TRBD1 or TRBD2 (6 bases each). Here the CDR3 DNA reads TGTGGCAGCAGCTTGAGGGGGGCTGCCTACGAACAGTACTTC. Protein sequence: CGSSLRGAAYEQYF.